What follows is one T cell receptor beta chain and its context. This entry comes from a study of blood T cell repertoires in COVID-19. About the research overall: The origin of the acute and convalescent COVID-19 samples was the United States, Italy and Spain. The analysed material was cDNA or gDNA that came from T cells, B-cell-depleted T cells, or PBMCs.

Germline V CDR1 and CDR2: LNHDA, SQIVND (reference sequence). V dropped 1 base and J dropped 7 bases, with 10 bases sitting between them. CDR3 length: 13 amino acids. The table came from immunoSEQ multiplex PCR; TCRdb's copy has only in-frame clones and leaves some out. This sample carries 60,000 or so clones, roughly 79% of them seen once, and the ten largest clones take more than 2.5%. Input material: peripheral blood. This chain uses TRBV19 with TRBJ1-1, with D uncertain. The source is a man aged 60-69 years with acute or convalescent COVID-19. Here the CDR3 reads CASSIGGWSEAFF. CDR3 sequence (DNA): TGTGCCAGTAGTATAGGCGGCTGGAGTGAAGCTTTCTTT. Full variable domain (missing parts from reference TRBV19 and TRBJ1-1): DGGITQSPKYLFRKEGQNVTLSCEQNLNHDAMYWYRQDPGQGLRLIYYSQIVNDFQKGDIAEGYSVSREKKESFPLTVTSAQKNPTAFYLCASSIGGWSEAFFGQGTRLTVV.